Each of the 30 T cell receptor beta chains below was sequenced from the same sample in a study of cytomegalovirus exposure and HLA in healthy donors (TCRdb year 2017). Libraries were constructed by the immunoSEQ multiplex PCR assay. The clones in this table, taken by TCRdb from immuneACCESS, are in-frame only. Not every clone is retained; where verified, under half of the shortfall comes from an unresolved V gene, and the cause of the rest is unknown. The sample profile shows fewer than 200,000 clones; more than 65% of them were found once. Of the sample, around 2.8% is held by the ten largest clones. Sample: PBMCs. The receptor source for this set is a young woman in good health and CMV-seropositive.

The chain has TRBV5-4 and TRBJ2-1, with no clear D. Germline V CDR1 and CDR2: SGHNT, YYREEE (reference sequence). The CDR3 is 13 amino acids. V lost 9 bases to trimming and J lost 0 bases, with 10 bases between them. CDR3 sequence (DNA): TGTGCCACCGAAATGAGCTCCTACAATGAGCAGTTCTTC. This sequence encodes CATEMSSYNEQFF.

V gene TRBV9 combines with J gene TRBJ2-1; the D is unclear. Germline values: CDR1 SGDLS, CDR2 YYNGEE. The V gene lost 0 bases and the J gene lost 0 bases, with 7 bases spanning the gap. The CDR3 spans 15 residues. The CDR3 here is CASSVAASSYNEQFF. CDR3 in DNA: TGTGCCAGCAGCGTAGCGGCTAGCTCCTACAATGAGCAGTTCTTC.

This chain uses TRBV11-2 with TRBJ2-4; possible D gene TRBD2, 5 bases. Trimming cost V 5 bases and J 0 bases, with 11 bases left between them. This CDR3 spans 15 amino acids. CDR1 and CDR2 (germline): SGHAT, FQNNGV. CDR3: CASSHPAGAKNIQYF. The CDR3 DNA sequence: TGTGCCAGCAGCCACCCGGCGGGAGCCAAAAACATTCAGTACTTC.

The chain is built from TRBV29-1 and TRBJ2-1, with D maybe TRBD2 (5 bases). This CDR3 has 15 amino acids. The V end lost 2 bases, the J end lost 3 bases, and 14 bases lay between the germline ends. Germline V gene data show CDR1 as SQVTM and CDR2 as ANQGSEA. Here the CDR3 reads CSVELLVSGYNEQFF. The DNA for the CDR3 is TGCAGCGTTGAATTACTAGTGTCGGGCTACAATGAGCAGTTCTTC.

The genes are TRBV7-2 and TRBJ2-3; weak D call: TRBD1 (6 bases). CDR3 length: 14 amino acids. Between the trimmed V and J ends, which lost 6 bases and 5 bases, there was a span of 15 bases. CDR1 and CDR2 (germline): SGHTA, FQGNSA. Here the CDR3 reads CASSVRGGGDTQYF. As DNA, the CDR3 is TGTGCCAGCAGTGTCAGGGGTGGGGGAGATACGCAGTATTTT.

The J gene is TRBJ1-3, the V gene TRBV12-5; tentatively, D is TRBD1 (5 bases). Per germline, CDR1 LGHNT and CDR2 FRNRAP. The CDR3 has 14 amino acids. Trimming removed 5 bases from V and 8 bases from J, with 16 bases in between. This CDR3 reads CASGPHKWGDTIYF. CDR3 in DNA: TGTGCTAGTGGTCCCCATAAGTGGGGGGACACCATATATTTT.

This chain connects TRBV9 to TRBJ1-6; possible D gene TRBD1, 6 bases. The CDR3 totals 16 residues. Germline V CDR1 and CDR2: SGDLS, YYNGEE. Trimming removed 1 base from V and 5 bases from J, with 13 bases in between. This chain's CDR3 is CASSVLDSDDNSPLHF. CDR3 bases: TGTGCCAGCAGCGTACTGGACAGTGATGATAATTCACCCCTCCACTTT.

The chain recombines TRBV7-2 with TRBJ1-2; TRBD1 matches 10 bases. The CDR3 has 15 amino acids. V shed 2 bases, J shed 2 bases, and the junction held 2 bases outside the gene matches. Germline assignment: CDR1 SGHTA and CDR2 FQGNSA. CDR3 sequence: CASSLPGQGNYGYTF. Written as DNA, the CDR3 is TGTGCCAGCAGCTTACCGGGACAGGGGAACTATGGCTACACCTTC.

The chain is built from TRBV29-1 and TRBJ1-2; D is unclear. CDR1 and CDR2 (germline): SQVTM, ANQGSEA. CDR3 length equals 13 residues. The V end lost 0 bases, the J end lost 6 bases, and 11 bases lay between the germline ends. CDR3 DNA sequence: TGCAGCGTTGAAGAAGGAGGGTGGGATGGCTACACCTTC. Its protein product is CSVEEGGWDGYTF.

V and J are TRBV10-1 and TRBJ2-3; maybe TRBD2 (6 bases). The V gene's germline CDR1 is WNHNN and CDR2 SYGVQD (reference sequence). This CDR3 region has 16 residues. V was shortened by 0 bases and J by 0 bases, with 10 bases between the two germline ends. Written as DNA, the CDR3 is TGCGCCAGCAGTGAGTCGAGCGGGCGAAGCACAGATACGCAGTATTTT. Protein: CASSESSGRSTDTQYF.

The chain employs TRBV10-3 and TRBJ1-1, with 7 bases lining up with TRBD1. The trim removed 6 bases at V and 1 base at J, leaving 5 bases unmatched. This CDR3 spans 14 amino acids. CDR1 is ENHRY, CDR2 SYGVKD, per germline. CDR3 loop: CAIRQGNENTEAFF. The DNA of the CDR3 is TGTGCCATCAGACAGGGGAACGAGAACACTGAAGCTTTCTTT.

This clone has a single count. The gene calls are TRBV11-2 and TRBJ2-7; D is perhaps TRBD2 (7 bases). Trimming took off 1 base at V and 7 bases at J, with 20 bases between the two ends. CDR1 and CDR2 (germline): SGHAT, FQNNGV. The CDR3 spans 16 residues. CDR3 in amino acids: CASSLVAGAPRGEQYF. DNA of the CDR3: TGTGCCAGCAGCTTAGTCGCGGGGGCCCCCAGGGGAGAGCAGTACTTC.

This clone was seen a few times. The genes are TRBV7-2 and TRBJ2-7; possibly TRBD1 for D (6 bases). In germline, CDR1 is SGHTA, CDR2 FQGNSA. The CDR3 consists of 13 residues. Trimming took off 1 base at V and 5 bases at J, with 9 bases between the two ends. CDR3 sequence reads: CASSLVQGHEQYF. CDR3 nucleotides: TGTGCCAGCAGCTTAGTACAGGGCCACGAGCAGTACTTC.

The chain is built from TRBV12-5 and TRBJ2-3; 11 bases map to TRBD2. The CDR3 runs 17 residues. V trimming: 2 bases; J trimming: 5 bases; junction bases outside the gene matches: 9. Germline V CDR1 and CDR2: LGHNT, FRNRAP. The CDR3 here is CASGLKVLAGGIDTQYF. The CDR3 coding sequence is TGTGCTAGTGGTTTGAAAGTCCTAGCGGGGGGAATAGATACGCAGTATTTT.

V and J are TRBV10-3 and TRBJ1-5; D is perhaps TRBD1 (6 bases). This CDR3 spans 13 amino acids. V was trimmed by 10 bases and J by 4 bases, leaving 14 bases between them. CDR1 ENHRY and CDR2 SYGVKD come from the germline V gene. The CDR3 DNA reads TGTGCCACCCATGACAGGCTAAATCAGCCCCAGCATTTT. Protein: CATHDRLNQPQHF.

This clone has a handful of counts. The chain recombines TRBV5-6 with TRBJ1-2; the D gene is possibly TRBD1 (5 bases). V was clipped by 5 bases and J by 5 bases, with 13 bases between them. CDR1 is SGHDT, CDR2 YYEEEE, per germline. The CDR3 is 13 residues long. Here the CDR3 DNA reads TGTGCCAGCAGTTCGACAAAGGGGTATGGCTACACCTTC. Its protein is CASSSTKGYGYTF.

Notes on this clone: The germline gene is not matched at one end of the junction; a read error may be the cause. V usage is TRBV5-4 and J usage is TRBJ2-7; maybe TRBD2 (7 bases). CDR3 length: 15 amino acids. Germline V CDR1 and CDR2: SGHNT, YYREEE (reference sequence). The DNA of the CDR3 is TGTGCCAGCAGCTTGGAGCGCGGGTCCGGGGGGCAGCTGGACTTC. This encodes CASSLERGSGGQLDF.

J is TRBJ2-7 and V is TRBV6-4; 9 positions agree with TRBD2. V dropped 9 bases and J dropped 2; count of bases not matched to a gene: 2. The CDR3 is made up of 12 amino acids. Germline values: CDR1 MRHNA, CDR2 SNTAGT. In DNA, the CDR3 is TGTGCCAGGAGCGGGGGGCCCTACGAGCAGTACTTC. Residues: CARSGGPYEQYF.

The V and J genes are TRBV7-8 and TRBJ1-1; a weak D match, TRBD1 (5 bases). The germline CDR1 and CDR2 sequences are SGHVS and FQNEAQ. Trimming shortened V by 5 bases and J by 0 bases, and 10 bases separated the two germline ends. The CDR3 sequence is 14 residues long. The CDR3 protein is CASSHRQMNTEAFF. CDR3 in DNA: TGTGCCAGCAGCCACCGACAGATGAACACTGAAGCTTTCTTT.

The CDR3 bases are TGCGCCAGCAGCCAAGATGCGGATAACTATGGCTACACCTTC. Protein: CASSQDADNYGYTF. The chain couples TRBV4-3 to TRBJ1-2; the D is unclear. Deletions cut 0 bases from V and 1 base from J, with 6 bases between. Germline assignment: CDR1 LGHNA and CDR2 YSLEER. CDR3 length equals 14 residues.

This clone has more than one count but fewer than ten. The rearrangement uses TRBV11-2 and TRBJ1-2, with D uncertain. The CDR3 has 12 amino acids. CDR1 is SGHAT and CDR2 is FQNNGV in the germline V gene. V was cut by 3 bases and J by 7 bases, with 9 bases left in between. The CDR3 bases are TGTGCCAGCAGCTTCGCGCGGGGTGGCTACACCTTC. Amino acid sequence: CASSFARGGYTF.

The V gene is TRBV11-3, the J gene TRBJ2-1, with TRBD2 matching over 11 bases. Unmatched junction bases numbered 7, after V lost 0 bases and J lost 6 bases. The length of the CDR3 is 17 residues. Germline values: CDR1 SGHNT, CDR2 YENEEA. The CDR3: CASSLETTSGEANEQFF. The CDR3 region has the DNA TGTGCCAGCAGCTTAGAAACGACTAGCGGGGAGGCCAATGAGCAGTTCTTC.

This clone is a singleton in its sample. The chain joins TRBV7-9 to TRBJ1-2, with D perhaps TRBD1 (5 bases). The CDR3 consists of 15 residues. Germline CDR1 reads SEHNR; CDR2 reads FQNEAQ (reference sequence). V shed 1 base and J shed 4 bases, with 13 bases lying between them. The CDR3 reads CASSLGQGGFYGYTF. The DNA of the CDR3 is TGTGCCAGCAGCTTAGGTCAGGGAGGCTTCTATGGCTACACCTTC.

This clone appeared once. J is TRBJ1-1 and V is TRBV5-1; D might be TRBD1 (6 bases). Germline CDR1 and CDR2: SGHRS and YFSETQ. This CDR3 comprises 15 residues. Trimming stripped 4 bases from V and 1 base from J, with 14 bases between. The CDR3 nucleotides read TGCGCCAGCAGCCCCAACAGGGACGGGAACACTGAAGCTTTCTTT. Translation: CASSPNRDGNTEAFF.

The V gene is TRBV2, the J gene TRBJ2-1; D uncertain. The V and J ends lost 9 bases and 0 bases respectively, with 6 bases between them. Germline values: CDR1 SNHLY, CDR2 FYNNEI. The CDR3 loop spans 12 amino acids. The DNA for the CDR3 is TGTGCCAGACAAAACTCCTACAATGAGCAGTTCTTC. As protein: CARQNSYNEQFF.

The rearrangement joins TRBV7-9 to TRBJ1-1; TRBD1 might be the D (5 bases). Germline CDR1 SEHNR, CDR2 FQNEAQ (reference sequence). This CDR3 is built from 17 residues. Trimming left V 2 bases short and J 5 bases short, with 21 bases between. In DNA, the CDR3 is TGTGCCAGCAGCTTATTCCACAATTCCTTAAGGGGTACTGAAGCTTTCTTT. Its protein product is CASSLFHNSLRGTEAFF.

The chain combines TRBV7-6 with TRBJ1-1, with D unresolved. Trimming took 5 bases from V and 4 from J, leaving 23 bases between them. From germline, CDR1 is SGHVS and CDR2 FNYEAQ. The CDR3 sequence is 17 residues long. CDR3 DNA: TGTGCCAGCAGCCACCCTTTAGTCCCCGCCGAGGGCACTGAAGCTTTCTTT. Translation: CASSHPLVPAEGTEAFF.

This clone came up a few times. The V call is TRBV29-1, the J call TRBJ1-1, with TRBD1 matching over 7 bases. Unmatched junction bases numbered 6, after V lost 8 bases and J lost 0 bases. This CDR3 spans 13 amino acids. Germline loops: CDR1 SQVTM, CDR2 ANQGSEA. The CDR3 coding sequence is TGCAGCCCGCAGACAGGGCTGAACACTGAAGCTTTCTTT. Its protein product is CSPQTGLNTEAFF.

The chain is built from TRBV2 and TRBJ1-2; D gene uncertain. The V gene's germline CDR1 is SNHLY and CDR2 FYNNEI. CDR3 length: 13 amino acids. V was pared by 10 bases and J by 0 bases, with 12 bases between. The CDR3 reads CATSGNPNYGYTF. The CDR3 DNA is TGTGCCACCTCCGGGAACCCTAACTATGGCTACACCTTC.

The V gene is TRBV7-3, the J gene TRBJ2-2; TRBD2 aligns across 10 bases. The CDR3 length is 16 residues. Looked up from germline, CDR1 is SGHTA and CDR2 is FQGTGA. The junction had 7 bases not matched to a gene; V was cut back by 5 bases and J by 4 bases. The CDR3 is CASSTQRGGRTGELFF. The CDR3 DNA follows: TGTGCCAGCAGCACCCAGCGGGGGGGCCGCACCGGGGAGCTGTTTTTT.